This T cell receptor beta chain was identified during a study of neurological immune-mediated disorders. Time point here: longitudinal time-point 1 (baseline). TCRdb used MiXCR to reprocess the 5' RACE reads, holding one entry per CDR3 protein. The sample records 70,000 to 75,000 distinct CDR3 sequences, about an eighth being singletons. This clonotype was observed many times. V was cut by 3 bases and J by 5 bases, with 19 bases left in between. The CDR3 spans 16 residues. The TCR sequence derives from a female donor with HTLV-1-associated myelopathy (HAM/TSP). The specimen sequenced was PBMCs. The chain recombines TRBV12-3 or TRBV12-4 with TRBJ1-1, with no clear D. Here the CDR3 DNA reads TGTGCCAGCAGTTTTATTCCCCCTCGAAGGGAAACTGAAGCTTTCTTT. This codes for CASSFIPPRRETEAFF.